This TCR beta chain was sequenced for a study of blood T cell repertoires in COVID-19. The overall study: Donors in the United States, Italy and Spain gave samples during acute or convalescent COVID-19. PBMCs, B-cell-depleted T cells, or T cells provided the cDNA or gDNA that made up the material.

Recruited during active infection, patients (from Seattle) were subsequently followed longitudinally. Original processing methods: Estimated nucleated cell counts came from reference gene primer amplification. Sequenced by immunoSEQ multiplex PCR; TCRdb stores in-frame clones only, minus some. D and trimming were read from the DNA, whereas the V and J calls and clone size are those reported in that table. The table shows roughly 500,000 clones, with roughly 89% occurring only once. Germline assignment: CDR1 LNHDA and CDR2 SQIVND (reference sequence). Losses at the gene ends were 8 bases for V and 3 bases for J; bases not matched to a gene: 4. The CDR3 totals 14 residues.

The sequence was collected from a man aged 18 to 30 with COVID-19, enrolled during active disease. The sample consisted of peripheral blood. The V gene is TRBV19, the J gene TRBJ2-1; 10 bases align to TRBD2. The CDR3 bases are TGTGCCAGTGGGAGACTAGCGGGCTACAATGAGCAGTTCTTC. It translates to CASGRLAGYNEQFF.